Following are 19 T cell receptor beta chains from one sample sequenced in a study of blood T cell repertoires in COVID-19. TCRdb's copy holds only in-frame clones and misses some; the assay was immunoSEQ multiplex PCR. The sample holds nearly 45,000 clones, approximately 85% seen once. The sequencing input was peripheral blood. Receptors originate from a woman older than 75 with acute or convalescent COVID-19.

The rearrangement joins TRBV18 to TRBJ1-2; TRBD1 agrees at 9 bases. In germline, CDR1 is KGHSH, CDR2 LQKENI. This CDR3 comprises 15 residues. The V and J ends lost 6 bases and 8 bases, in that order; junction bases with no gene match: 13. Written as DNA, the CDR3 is TGTGCCAGCTCTGGCCCTCTGGACAGGGGAAAGGGCTACACCTTC. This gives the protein CASSGPLDRGKGYTF.

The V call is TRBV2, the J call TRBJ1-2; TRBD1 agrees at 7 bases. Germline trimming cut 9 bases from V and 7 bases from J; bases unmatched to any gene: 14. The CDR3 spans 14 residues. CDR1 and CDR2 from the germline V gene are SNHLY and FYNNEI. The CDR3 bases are TGTGCCAGTTCCACAGGGGTCTCGGGATCTGGCTACACCTTC. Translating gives CASSTGVSGSGYTF.

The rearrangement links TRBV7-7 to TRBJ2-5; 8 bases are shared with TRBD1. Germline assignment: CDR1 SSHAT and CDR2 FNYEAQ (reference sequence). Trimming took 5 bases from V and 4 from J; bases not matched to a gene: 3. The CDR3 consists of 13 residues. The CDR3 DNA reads TGTGCCAGCAGCAAAGACAGGGGAGAGACCCAGTACTTC. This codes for CASSKDRGETQYF.

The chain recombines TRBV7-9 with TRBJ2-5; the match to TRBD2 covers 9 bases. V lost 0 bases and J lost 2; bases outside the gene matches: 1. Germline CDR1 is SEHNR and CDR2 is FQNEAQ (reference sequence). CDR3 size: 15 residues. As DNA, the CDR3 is TGTGCCAGCAGCTTAGCGACTAGCGGACAAGAGACCCAGTACTTC. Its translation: CASSLATSGQETQYF.

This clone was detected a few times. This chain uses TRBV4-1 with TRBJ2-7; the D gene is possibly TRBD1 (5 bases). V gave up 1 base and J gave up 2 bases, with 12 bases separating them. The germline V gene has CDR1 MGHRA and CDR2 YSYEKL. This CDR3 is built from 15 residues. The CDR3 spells CASSQGLTATYEQYF. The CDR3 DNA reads TGCGCCAGCAGCCAAGGACTGACAGCCACCTACGAGCAGTACTTC.

CDR3 bases: TGTGCCAGCAGCCTCAGCGGGAACTACAATGAGCAGTTCTTC. It specifies CASSLSGNYNEQFF. The rearrangement links TRBV7-9 to TRBJ2-1, with 7 nucleotides matching TRBD2. The CDR3 has 14 amino acids. The V gene's germline CDR1 is SEHNR and CDR2 FQNEAQ (reference sequence). The V segment lost 5 bases and the J segment 3 bases; nucleotides outside the gene matches: 4. The whole variable domain, remainder taken from reference TRBV7-9 and TRBJ2-1, is DTGVSQNPRHKITKRGQNVTFRCDPISEHNRLYWYRQTLGQGPEFLTYFQNEAQLEKSRLLSDRFSAERPKGSFSTLEIQRTEQGDSAMYLCASSLSGNYNEQFFGPGTRLTVL.

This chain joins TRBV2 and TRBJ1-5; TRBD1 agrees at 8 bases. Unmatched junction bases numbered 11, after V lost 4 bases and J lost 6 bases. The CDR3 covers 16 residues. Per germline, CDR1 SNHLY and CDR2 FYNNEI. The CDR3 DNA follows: TGTGCCAGCAGTGTTCATCCTGCACAGGGGGGTCAGCCCCAGCATTTT. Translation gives CASSVHPAQGGQPQHF.

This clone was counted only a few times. In nucleotides, the CDR3 is TGCGCCAGCAGCGGTCCTAACACCGGGGAGCTGTTTTTT. This encodes CASSGPNTGELFF. This rearrangement joins TRBV10-1 to TRBJ2-2; no reliable D call. The V and J ends lost 6 bases and 2 bases respectively, with 7 bases between them. The germline CDR1 and CDR2 sequences are WNHNN and SYGVQD (reference sequence). There are 13 residues in the CDR3.

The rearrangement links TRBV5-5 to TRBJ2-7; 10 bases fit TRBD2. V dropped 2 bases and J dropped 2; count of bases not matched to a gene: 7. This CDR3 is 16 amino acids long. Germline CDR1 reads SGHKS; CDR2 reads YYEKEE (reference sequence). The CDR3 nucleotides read TGTGCCAGCAGCTTCCCCGGGACTAGCGTTACCTACGAGCAGTACTTC. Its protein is CASSFPGTSVTYEQYF.

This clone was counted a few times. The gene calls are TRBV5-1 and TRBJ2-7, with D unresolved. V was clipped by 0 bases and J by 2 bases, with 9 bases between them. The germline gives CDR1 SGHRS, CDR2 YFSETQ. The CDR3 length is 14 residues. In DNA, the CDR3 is TGCGCCAGCAGCTTGGACAGATCTACCTACGAGCAGTACTTC. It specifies CASSLDRSTYEQYF.

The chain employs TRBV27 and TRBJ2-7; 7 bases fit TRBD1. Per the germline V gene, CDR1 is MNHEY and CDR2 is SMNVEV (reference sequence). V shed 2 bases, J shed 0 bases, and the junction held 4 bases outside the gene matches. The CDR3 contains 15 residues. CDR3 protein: CASSLTAGGSYEQYF. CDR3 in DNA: TGTGCCAGCAGTTTAACGGCAGGGGGCTCCTACGAGCAGTACTTC.

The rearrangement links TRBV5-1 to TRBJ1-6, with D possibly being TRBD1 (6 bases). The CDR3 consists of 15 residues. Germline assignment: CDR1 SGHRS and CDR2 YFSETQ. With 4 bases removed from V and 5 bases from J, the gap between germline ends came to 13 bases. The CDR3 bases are TGCGCCAGCAGCCCTCTGGACAGAGATAATTCACCCCTCCACTTT. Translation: CASSPLDRDNSPLHF.

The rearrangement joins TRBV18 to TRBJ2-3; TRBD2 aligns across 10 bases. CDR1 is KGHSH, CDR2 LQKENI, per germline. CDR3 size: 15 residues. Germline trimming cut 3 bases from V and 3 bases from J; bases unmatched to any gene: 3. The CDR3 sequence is CASSPLAGVTDTQYF. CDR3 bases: TGTGCCAGCTCACCCCTAGCGGGAGTAACAGATACGCAGTATTTT.

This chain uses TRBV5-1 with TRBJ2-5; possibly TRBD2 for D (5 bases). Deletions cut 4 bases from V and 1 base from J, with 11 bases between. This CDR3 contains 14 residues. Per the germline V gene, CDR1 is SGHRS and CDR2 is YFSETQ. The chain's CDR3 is CASSHGETQETQYF. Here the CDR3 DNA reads TGCGCCAGCAGCCACGGGGAAACCCAAGAGACCCAGTACTTC.

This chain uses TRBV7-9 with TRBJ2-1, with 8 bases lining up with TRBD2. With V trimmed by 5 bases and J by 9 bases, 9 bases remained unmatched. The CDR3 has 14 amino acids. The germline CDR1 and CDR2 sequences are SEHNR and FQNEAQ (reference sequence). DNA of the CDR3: TGTGCCAGCAGCGCGGCCGGGACTAGTGGTGAGCAGTTCTTC. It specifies CASSAAGTSGEQFF.

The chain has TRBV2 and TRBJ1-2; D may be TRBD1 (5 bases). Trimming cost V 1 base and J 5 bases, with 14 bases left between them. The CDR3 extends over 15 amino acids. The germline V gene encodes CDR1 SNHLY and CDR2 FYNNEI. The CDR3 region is CASSEVGGRGYGYTF. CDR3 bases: TGTGCCAGCAGTGAAGTGGGGGGTCGAGGGTATGGCTACACCTTC.

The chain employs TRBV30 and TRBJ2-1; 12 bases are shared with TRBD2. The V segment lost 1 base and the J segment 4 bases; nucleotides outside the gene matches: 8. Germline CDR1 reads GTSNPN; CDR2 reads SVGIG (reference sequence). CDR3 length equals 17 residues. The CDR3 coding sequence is TGTGCCTGGAGTGGGCTAGCGGGAGGGCTCGGTTACAATGAGCAGTTCTTC. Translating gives CAWSGLAGGLGYNEQFF.

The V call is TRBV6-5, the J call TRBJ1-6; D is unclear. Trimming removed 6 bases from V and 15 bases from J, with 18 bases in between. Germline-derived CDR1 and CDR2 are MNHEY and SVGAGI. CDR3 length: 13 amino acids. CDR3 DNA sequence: TGTGCCAGCAGGGAGAGGGTTTCCCGGGACCTCCACTTT. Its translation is CASRERVSRDLHF.

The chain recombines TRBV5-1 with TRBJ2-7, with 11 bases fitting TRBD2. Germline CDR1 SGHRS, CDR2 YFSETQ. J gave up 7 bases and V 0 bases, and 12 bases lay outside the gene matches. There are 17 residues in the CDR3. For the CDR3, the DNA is TGCGCCAGCAGCTTGGCCCAGGGGCTAGCGGGAGGAGGAGAGCAGTACTTC. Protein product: CASSLAQGLAGGGEQYF. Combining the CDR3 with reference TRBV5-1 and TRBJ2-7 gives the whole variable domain KAGVTQTPRYLIKTRGQQVTLSCSPISGHRSVSWYQQTPGQGLQFLFEYFSETQRNKGNFPGRFSGRQFSNSRSEMNVSTLELGDSALYLCASSLAQGLAGGGEQYFGPGTRLTVT.